A single sample is the source of the 21 T cell receptor beta chains below, sequenced in a study of T cell repertoires in cytomegalovirus infection. One entry per CDR3 protein results from TCRdb running MiXCR on the reads. The table records 150,000 to 180,000 distinct CDR3 sequences, about a quarter of them present only once. Sequencing used PBMCs. The source of these receptors is a human donor in good health (CMV status not recorded). Some clones in this sample may be carry-over from other donors' samples.

This clonotype was recorded many times. V is TRBV7-6 and J is TRBJ2-5; D unclear. Germline V lookup: CDR1 SGHVS, CDR2 FNYEAQ. The CDR3 is 17 residues long. V lost 2 bases and J 1 base, leaving 17 bases between the germline ends. The CDR3 region is CASSLPEIAQGQETQYF. The CDR3 nucleotides are TGTGCCAGCAGCTTACCAGAGATAGCCCAAGGCCAAGAGACCCAGTACTTC.

A remark on this clonotype: One junction end disagrees with the germline gene, perhaps due to a read error. The V gene is TRBV13, the J gene TRBJ2-7; D gene uncertain. Per the germline V gene, CDR1 is PRHDT and CDR2 is FYEKMQ (reference sequence). The CDR3 has 13 amino acids. This CDR3 is CASSLGRHYKQYF. The CDR3 DNA reads as TGTGCCAGCAGCTTAGGCCGCCACTACAAGCAGTACTTC. Full variable domain (missing parts from reference TRBV13 and TRBJ2-7): AAGVIQSPRHLIKEKRETATLKCYPIPRHDTVYWYQQGPGQDPQFLISFYEKMQSDKGSIPDRFSAQQFSDYHSELNMSSLELGDSALYFCASSLGRHYKQYFGPGTRLTVT.

This clonotype has only a few counts. The V gene is TRBV28, the J gene TRBJ2-7, with D perhaps TRBD1 (5 bases). The germline V and J ends were trimmed by 5 bases and 3 bases, with 11 bases remaining between them. The germline CDR1 and CDR2 sequences are MDHEN and SYDVKM. The length of the CDR3 is 13 residues. The CDR3 here is CASSRTFGYEQYF. CDR3 coding DNA: TGTGCCAGCAGTCGGACATTTGGCTACGAGCAGTACTTC.

This clonotype showed up many times. The chain combines TRBV7-2 with TRBJ2-3; 12 bases fit TRBD2. After removal of 5 bases from V and 4 bases from J, the junction contained 7 bases not matched to a gene. The germline V gene has CDR1 SGHTA and CDR2 FQGNSA. The CDR3 runs 16 residues. In DNA, the CDR3 is TGTGCCAGCAGCGACCTAGCGGGAGGGGTCGCAGATACGCAGTATTTT. It specifies CASSDLAGGVADTQYF.

The CDR3 region is CASSLEVSSYNEQFF. As DNA, the CDR3 is TGTGCCAGCAGCTTGGAAGTGAGCTCCTACAATGAGCAGTTCTTC. V usage is TRBV5-4 and J usage is TRBJ2-1; no reliable D call. Germline-derived CDR1 and CDR2 are SGHNT and YYREEE (reference sequence). V dropped 0 bases and J dropped 0 bases, with 7 bases sitting between them. This CDR3 is built from 15 residues. Drawing the rest from reference TRBV5-4 and TRBJ2-1, the complete variable domain is ETGVTQSPTHLIKTRGQQVTLRCSSQSGHNTVSWYQQALGQGPQFIFQYYREEENGRGNFPPRFSGLQFPNYSSELNVNALELDDSALYLCASSLEVSSYNEQFFGPGTRLTVL.

This clonotype was observed many times. V and J are TRBV7-2 and TRBJ2-3; D gene unclear. Trimming removed 3 bases from V and 5 bases from J, with 12 bases in between. The CDR3 has 14 residues. From germline, CDR1 is SGHTA and CDR2 FQGNSA. CDR3 amino acids: CASSLKSALDTQYF. The CDR3 nucleotides are TGTGCCAGCAGCTTGAAGTCTGCGTTAGATACGCAGTATTTT.

The table lists this clonotype with a few counts. As DNA, the CDR3 is TGTGCCAGCAGTTTCACGTCGGACAACCTCTACGAGCAGTACTTC. Encoded protein: CASSFTSDNLYEQYF. The J gene is TRBJ2-7, the V gene TRBV27; tentatively, D is TRBD1 (5 bases). There are 15 residues in the CDR3. The germline V gene has CDR1 MNHEY and CDR2 SMNVEV (reference sequence). V lost 3 bases to trimming and J lost 3 bases, with 15 bases between them.

This clonotype has more than one count but fewer than ten. The rearrangement uses TRBV29-1 and TRBJ2-1, with D perhaps given as TRBD1 or TRBD2 (6 bases each). This CDR3 has 13 residues. Germline V lookup: CDR1 SQVTM, CDR2 ANQGSEA. V lost 3 bases to trimming and J lost 8 bases, with 14 bases between them. As DNA, the CDR3 is TGCAGCGTTGAGGGGGGCGTCAGCTATGAGCAGTTCTTC. Translated, it gives CSVEGGVSYEQFF.

In its sample, this clonotype was seen a few times. The chain has TRBV10-2 and TRBJ2-4; D remains ambiguous. V was clipped by 5 bases and J by 1 base, with 9 bases between them. The germline V gene encodes CDR1 WSHSY and CDR2 SAAADI. There are 14 residues in the CDR3. CDR3 loop: CASSLGSAKNIQYF. The CDR3 DNA reads as TGCGCCAGCAGTCTGGGTTCGGCCAAAAACATTCAGTACTTC.

Of note for this clonotype: A clone one base away is much larger, so this may be a read error. This sequence joins TRBV7-1 and TRBJ2-1, with TRBD2 matching over 12 bases. TRBV7-1 is an open reading frame whose function is uncertain. The length of the CDR3 is 17 residues. Here the CDR3 DNA reads TGTGCCAGCAGCTCCTTTACCTCTAGCGGGGGGGTATATGATCAGTTCTTC. Protein: CASSSFTSSGGVYDQFF.

This clonotype has at least ten counts. The rearrangement joins TRBV7-6 to TRBJ1-6; no definite D call. The ends were cut back, 4 bases at V and 8 bases at J, with 15 bases in the middle. Germline V gives CDR1 SGHVS, CDR2 FNYEAQ. CDR3 length equals 15 residues. The CDR3 DNA is TGTGCCAGCAGCTCCCCTGGAGGGCCGGATTCACCCCTCCACTTT. Amino acid sequence: CASSSPGGPDSPLHF.

A note on this clonotype: The germline gene is not matched at one end of the junction; a read error may be the cause. The V and J genes are TRBV27 and TRBJ2-1, with TRBD2 matching over 7 bases. This CDR3 is built from 16 residues. Germline V CDR1 and CDR2: MNHEY, SMNVEV (reference sequence). The CDR3 region is CANSLSAGDSYNEQFF. The CDR3 bases are TGTGCCAACAGTTTATCCGCGGGAGACTCCTACAATGAGCAGTTCTTC.

Comment on this clonotype: This may arise from a read error, as a much more abundant clone is one base away. The chain couples TRBV28 to TRBJ2-4; 11 positions agree with TRBD1. CDR1 is MDHEN and CDR2 is SYDVKM in the germline V gene. The CDR3 is made up of 15 amino acids. In DNA, the CDR3 is TGTGCCAGCAGTTCCACCGGGACAGGGGGTAACATTGAGTACTTC. It codes for CASSSTGTGGNIEYF.

This clonotype was picked up a small number of times. The chain employs TRBV30 and TRBJ2-1; 7 positions agree with TRBD2. Germline V gives CDR1 GTSNPN, CDR2 SVGIG (reference sequence). The V gene end was trimmed by 2 bases and the J gene end by 6 bases; junction bases not matched to a gene: 4. CDR3 length equals 13 residues. CDR3 sequence reads: CAWSRGGSNEQFF. DNA for the CDR3: TGTGCCTGGAGTAGGGGCGGGAGCAATGAGCAGTTCTTC.

This chain uses TRBV11-2 with TRBJ2-1, with D unresolved. The CDR3 consists of 15 residues. The V gene's germline CDR1 is SGHAT and CDR2 FQNNGV. Trimming took 5 bases from V and 6 from J, leaving 17 bases between them. This chain's CDR3 is CASSPIQSGLNEQFF. For the CDR3, the DNA is TGTGCCAGCAGCCCCATCCAATCGGGCCTCAATGAGCAGTTCTTC. Full variable domain (remainder filled in from reference TRBV11-2 and TRBJ2-1): EAGVAQSPRYKIIEKRQSVAFWCNPISGHATLYWYQQILGQGPKLLIQFQNNGVVDDSQLPKDRFSAERLKGVDSTLKIQPAKLEDSAVYLCASSPIQSGLNEQFFGPGTRLTVL.

In its sample, this clonotype was seen a few times. The rearrangement joins TRBV7-4 to TRBJ2-7; 9 positions agree with TRBD1. The CDR3 consists of 14 residues. The germline V gene has CDR1 SGHVT and CDR2 SQSDAQ. V gave up 5 bases and J gave up 5 bases; unmatched junction bases: 7. The CDR3 reads CASSDGTGSDEQYF. CDR3 DNA sequence: TGTGCCAGCAGCGACGGGACAGGGAGTGACGAGCAGTACTTC.

This clonotype was seen more than once but under ten times. The V gene is TRBV3-1, the J gene TRBJ1-5, with D hard to call. Germline CDR1 reads LGHDT; CDR2 reads YNNKEL (reference sequence). This CDR3 is built from 17 residues. V shed 1 base and J shed 0 bases, with 13 bases lying between them. For the CDR3, the DNA is TGTGCCAGCAGCCAAGGCCAGGCGGAGTTTAGCAATCAGCCCCAGCATTTT. Protein sequence: CASSQGQAEFSNQPQHF.

This clonotype occurred a few times. The V gene is TRBV9, the J gene TRBJ2-3; 7 nucleotides align to TRBD2. The length of the CDR3 is 15 residues. With V trimmed by 7 bases and J by 2 bases, 10 bases remained unmatched. Germline lookup yields CDR1 SGDLS and CDR2 YYNGEE. The CDR3 coding sequence is TGTGCCAGCTCCTCACCCGGGGACTACACAGATACGCAGTATTTT. Amino acids: CASSSPGDYTDTQYF.

The V gene is TRBV2, the J gene TRBJ1-5, with D uncertain. Germline CDR1 is SNHLY and CDR2 is FYNNEI. Trimming left V 0 bases short and J 4 bases short, with 4 bases between. This CDR3 contains 13 residues. The CDR3 here is CASSEASNQPQHF. The CDR3 DNA is TGTGCCAGCAGTGAAGCCTCAAATCAGCCCCAGCATTTT.

This clonotype was seen more than once but under ten times. The rearrangement links TRBV6-1 to TRBJ2-7; D remains unclear. Between the trimmed V and J ends, which lost 6 bases and 0 bases, there was a span of 9 bases. This CDR3 spans 13 amino acids. Per germline, CDR1 MNHNS and CDR2 SASEGT. Here the CDR3 reads CASSLQFSYEQYF. As DNA, the CDR3 is TGTGCCAGCAGCCTACAGTTCTCCTACGAGCAGTACTTC.

This clonotype was detected a few times. Germline and junction disagree at one end, which may indicate a read error. V is TRBV4-1 and J is TRBJ1-5, with D unresolved. The germline V gene has CDR1 MGHRA and CDR2 YSYEKL. The CDR3 is made up of 15 amino acids. CDR3 amino acids: CASSQDEGSNQPQHF. DNA for the CDR3: TGTGCCAGCAGCCAAGATGAGGGAAGCAATCAGCCCCAGCATTTT.